The present TCR beta chain was sequenced within a study of T cell responses to AZD1222 COVID-19 vaccine (dated by TCRdb to about 2021). Concerning the study at large: A total of approximately 240 trial participants underwent TCR sequencing, of whom roughly 210 had received two doses of AZD1222 and some 25 had received two doses of the MenACWY control vaccine. Trial participants were enrolled by age into 18-55, 56-69 and 70-plus year subgroups, with 148, 28 and 57 TCR-sequenced participants respectively.

A word on this clone: The specificity of this receptor is unknown. The sample holds no much larger clone one base away, and base qualities are not on file.

The CDR3 regions of human TCRbeta chains were analyzed by immunosequencing. The authors processed their data as follows. TCRs in the repertoires were matched against a reference library of SARS-CoV-2-specific TCRs that had been generated with the MIRA antigen-specificity platform. Breadth meant the fraction of unique TCRs that were SARS-CoV-2-associated, whereas depth meant the fraction of total T cells that were SARS-CoV-2-associated. Each spike-specific TCR was assigned to its reactive spike region and to a CD4 or CD8 class using the MIRA data. Log10-transformed breadth and depth values were compared by one-way ANOVA with Sidak's multiple comparisons tests. This immuneACCESS table, as held by TCRdb, lists in-frame sequences with V and J called but not all clones. Of the missing ones, under half trace to an unresolved V gene in checked studies; the others have no known cause. From that table come the V and J calls and clone size; the DNA was used to work out D and trimming. The sample profile shows 200,000 or so clones; roughly 92% of them were found once. The ten largest clones add up to less than 1.2% of the sample.

Overall study outcomes, separate from this receptor: The whole spike protein was spanned by vaccine-associated CD4 TCRs, and dominant responses were seen in regions 160-218 and 743-854. Conclusions about previously exposed vaccinees were limited because only six AZD1222 recipients were SARS-CoV-2 seropositive at baseline. Nearly half of unique spike-specific TCRs reportedly recognized epitopes outside regions mutated in the B.1.351 and B.1.1.7 variants. In the small 56-69-year group, the increase in depth fell short of significance, most likely because of low power. Participants were mostly white British and included more females than males, and it was suggested by the authors that clonal diversity may have been underestimated. Because no samples from the day 14 peak response were available, repertoires could be characterized only after the peak T cell response. After two AZD1222 doses, both the breadth and the depth of spike-specific TCRs were significantly higher than at day 0 and than in MenACWY recipients.

In light of the paper, this sample's time point label describes: about 28 days (+/-7) after the second vaccine dose. AZD1222 recipients given second doses at about 4 weeks or at about 12 weeks were pooled, since spike-specific TCR depth and breadth were not found to differ between the two schedules. Samples from vaccinated people were obtained from the UK trials COV001 and COV002, which included a single-blind randomized controlled phase 2/3 trial of AZD1222 (ChAdOx1 nCoV-19) in healthy adults. Trial participant PBMC samples were collected at day 0 and day 28 after the second dose for TCRbeta chain sequencing. The CDR3 has 15 amino acids, counting the end cysteine and phenylalanine. The only DNA kept is the CDR3, 45 bases in frame from the first base. Trimming removed 3 bases from V and 5 bases from J, leaving 13 bases between the germline ends. The germline V gene provides CDR1 SGHVS and CDR2 FNYEAQ.

This TCR was recovered from an adult who received the AZD1222 COVID-19 vaccine. Sequenced material: peripheral blood, taken 28 days after the second AZD1222 dose. This receptor chain uses TRBV7-6 and TRBJ1-4; the D gene lacks a confident call. The CDR3: CASSLLGTTNEKLFF. The sequenced DNA is TGTGCCAGCAGCTTGCTGGGTACGACGAATGAAAAACTGTTTTTT.